This T cell receptor (beta chain) was captured in a study of shared clonotypes between healthy human individuals. About the research overall: Per donor, three plates held CD4 naive cells, three held CD4 memory, two held CD8 naive and one held CD8 memory.

Turning to this clone: Its antigen is not known.

CDR1 and CDR2 from the germline V gene are GTSNPN and SVGIG (reference sequence). V gave up 0 bases and J gave up 7 bases, with 10 bases separating them. This CDR3 has 13 residues. Here immunoSEQ multiplex PCR was the method, and the copy in TCRdb shows in-frame clones only, minus some. The top ten clones hold approximately 1.7% of a sample with roughly 760,000 clones, over 65% of them seen once. General study points: Some naive CD4 clonotypes, 4% to 6%, turned up in common across a handful of donors.

The source material was memory CD4+ T cells sorted from blood. Specified subset: CD45RA-negative fraction. The genes are TRBV30 and TRBJ1-5; a weak D match, TRBD1 (6 bases). The TCR originated in a woman younger than 45 in good health. CDR3 protein: CAWSVVGAQPQHF. CDR3 DNA sequence: TGTGCCTGGAGTGTCGTGGGGGCCCAGCCCCAGCATTTT.